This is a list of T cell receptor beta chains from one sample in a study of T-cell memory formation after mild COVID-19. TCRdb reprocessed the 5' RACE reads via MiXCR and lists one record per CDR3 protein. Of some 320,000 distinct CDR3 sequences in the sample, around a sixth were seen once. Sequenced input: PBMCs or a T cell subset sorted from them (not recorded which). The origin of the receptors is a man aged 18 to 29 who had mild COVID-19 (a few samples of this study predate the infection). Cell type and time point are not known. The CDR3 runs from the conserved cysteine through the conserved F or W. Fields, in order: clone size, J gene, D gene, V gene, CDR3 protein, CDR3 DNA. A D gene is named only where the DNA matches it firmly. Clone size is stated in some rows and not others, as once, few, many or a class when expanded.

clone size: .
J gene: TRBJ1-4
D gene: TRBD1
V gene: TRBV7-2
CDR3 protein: CASSLGPQGAGEKLFF
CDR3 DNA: TGTGCCAGCAGCTTAGGCCCCCAGGGGGCCGGTGAAAAACTGTTTTTT

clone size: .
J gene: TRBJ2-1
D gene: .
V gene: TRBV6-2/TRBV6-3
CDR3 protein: CASSYSGPNEQFF
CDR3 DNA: TGTGCCAGCAGTTACTCGGGTCCCAATGAGCAGTTCTTC

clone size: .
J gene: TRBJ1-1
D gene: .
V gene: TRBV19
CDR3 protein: CASSAQGSTEAFF
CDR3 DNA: TGTGCCAGTAGTGCTCAGGGCAGCACTGAAGCTTTCTTT

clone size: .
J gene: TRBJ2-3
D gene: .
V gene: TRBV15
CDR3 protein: CATSRDWGAQLWGQYF
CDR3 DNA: TGTGCCACCAGCAGAGATTGGGGGGCCCAACTATGGGGGCAGTATTTT

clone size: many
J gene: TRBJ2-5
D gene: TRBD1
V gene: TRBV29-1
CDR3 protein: CSVHGQGALRETQYF
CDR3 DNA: TGCAGCGTTCACGGACAGGGGGCTCTAAGAGAGACCCAGTACTTC

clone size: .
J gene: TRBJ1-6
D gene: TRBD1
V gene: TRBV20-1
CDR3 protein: CSARGTGPSPLHF
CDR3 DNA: TGCAGTGCCCGCGGGACAGGGCCTTCACCCCTCCACTTT

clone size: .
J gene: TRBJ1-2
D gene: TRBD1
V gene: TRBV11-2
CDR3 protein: CASSLTQGVGYGYTF
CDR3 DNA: TGTGCCAGCAGCTTGACACAGGGGGTTGGATATGGCTACACCTTC

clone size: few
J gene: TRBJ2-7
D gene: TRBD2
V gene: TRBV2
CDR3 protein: CASSRGGSEQYF
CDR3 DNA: TGTGCCAGCAGTCGGGGGGGTTCCGAGCAGTACTTC

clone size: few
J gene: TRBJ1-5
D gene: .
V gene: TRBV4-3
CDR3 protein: CASSQDSAGYQPQHF
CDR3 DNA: TGCGCCAGCAGCCAAGATTCCGCAGGGTATCAGCCCCAGCATTTT

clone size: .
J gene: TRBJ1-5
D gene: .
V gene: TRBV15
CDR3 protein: CATSRLAGQPQHF
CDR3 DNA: TGTGCCACCAGCAGGCTAGCGGGGCAGCCCCAGCATTTT

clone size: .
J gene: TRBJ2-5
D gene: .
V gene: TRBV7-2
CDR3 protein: CASSALPSARTQYF
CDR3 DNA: TGTGCCAGCAGCGCGTTGCCTAGCGCGCGGACCCAGTACTTC

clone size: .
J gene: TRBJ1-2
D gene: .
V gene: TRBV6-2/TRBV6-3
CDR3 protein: CASRRHSDPNYGYTF
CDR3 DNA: TGTGCCAGCAGGCGCCATTCCGATCCTAACTATGGCTACACCTTC

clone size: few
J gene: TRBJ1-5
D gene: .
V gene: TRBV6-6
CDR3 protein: CASSYSGGAVQPQHF
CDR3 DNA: TGTGCCAGCAGTTACTCGGGCGGGGCCGTTCAGCCCCAGCATTTT

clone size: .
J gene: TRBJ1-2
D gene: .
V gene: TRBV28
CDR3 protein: CASSLSTGYYGYTF
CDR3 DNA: TGTGCCAGCAGTTTATCGACAGGTTACTATGGCTACACCTTC

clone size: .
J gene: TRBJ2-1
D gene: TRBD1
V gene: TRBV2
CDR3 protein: CASSPGQGMIYEQFF
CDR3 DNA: TGTGCCAGCAGTCCGGGACAGGGGATGATCTATGAGCAGTTCTTC

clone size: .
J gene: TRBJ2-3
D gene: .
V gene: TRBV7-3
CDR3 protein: CASSLEVITDTQYF
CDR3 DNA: TGTGCCAGCAGCTTAGAGGTGATCACAGATACGCAGTATTTT

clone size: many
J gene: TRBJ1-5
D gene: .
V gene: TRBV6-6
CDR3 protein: CASSYTAQPQPQHF
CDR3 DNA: TGTGCCAGCAGTTATACAGCTCAACCTCAGCCCCAGCATTTT

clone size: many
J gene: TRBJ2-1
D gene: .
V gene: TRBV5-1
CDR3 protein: CASSHGEGARGEQFF
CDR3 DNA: TGCGCCAGCAGCCATGGGGAGGGGGCGCGGGGTGAGCAGTTCTTC

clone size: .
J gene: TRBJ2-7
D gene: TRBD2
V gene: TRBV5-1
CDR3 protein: CASSLAGEGQGNEQYF
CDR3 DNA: TGTGCCAGCAGCTTGGCCGGGGAGGGCCAGGGCAACGAGCAGTACTTC

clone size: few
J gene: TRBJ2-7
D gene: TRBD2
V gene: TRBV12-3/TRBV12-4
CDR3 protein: CASSLAGSGGSSYEQYF
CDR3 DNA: TGTGCCAGCAGTTTAGCTGGAAGCGGGGGAAGCTCCTACGAGCAGTACTTC

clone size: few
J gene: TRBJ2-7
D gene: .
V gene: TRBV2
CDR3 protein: CASRRDSNYEQYF
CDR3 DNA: TGTGCCAGCAGGCGGGACAGCAACTACGAGCAGTACTTC

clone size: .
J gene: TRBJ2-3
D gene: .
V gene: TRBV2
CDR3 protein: CASSDHSTQYF
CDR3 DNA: TGTGCCAGCAGTGACCACAGTACGCAGTATTTT

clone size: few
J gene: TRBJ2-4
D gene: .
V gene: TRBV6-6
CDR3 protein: CASSYGGTPSVRAKNIQYF
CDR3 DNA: TGTGCCAGCAGTTACGGGGGAACCCCGTCCGTAAGAGCCAAAAACATTCAGTACTTC

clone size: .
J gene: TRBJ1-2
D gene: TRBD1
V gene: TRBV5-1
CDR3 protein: CASSLGGTENGYTF
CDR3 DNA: TGCGCCAGCAGCTTGGGCGGGACAGAAAATGGCTACACCTTC

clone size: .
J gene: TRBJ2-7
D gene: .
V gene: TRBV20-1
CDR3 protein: CSANPLDRSKLGDEQYF
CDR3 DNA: TGCAGTGCTAACCCCTTGGACAGATCGAAGCTCGGGGACGAGCAGTACTTC

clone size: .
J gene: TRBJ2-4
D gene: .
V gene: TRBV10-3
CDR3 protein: CAISDSSSAKNIQYF
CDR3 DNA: TGTGCCATCAGTGATTCCAGCTCAGCCAAAAACATTCAGTACTTC

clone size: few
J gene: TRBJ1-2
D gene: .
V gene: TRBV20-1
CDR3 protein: CSAREKGDLNYGYTF
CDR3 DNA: TGCAGTGCTAGAGAGAAAGGGGACCTTAACTATGGCTACACCTTC

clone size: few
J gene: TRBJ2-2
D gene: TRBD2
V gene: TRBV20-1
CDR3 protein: CSALYGGASGELFF
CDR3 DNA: TGCAGTGCTCTATACGGGGGGGCCTCCGGGGAGCTGTTTTTT

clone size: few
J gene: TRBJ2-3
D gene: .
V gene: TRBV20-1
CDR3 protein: CSASQDGSTDTQYF
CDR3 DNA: TGCAGTGCTAGCCAGGACGGGAGCACAGATACGCAGTATTTT

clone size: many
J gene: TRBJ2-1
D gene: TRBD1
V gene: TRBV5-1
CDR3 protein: CASSRQQGAYNEQFF
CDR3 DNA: TGCGCCAGCAGCCGACAACAGGGGGCGTACAATGAGCAGTTCTTC

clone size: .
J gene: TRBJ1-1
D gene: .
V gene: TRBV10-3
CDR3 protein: CAISESVQLNTEAFF
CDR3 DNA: TGTGCCATCAGTGAGTCAGTACAGCTGAACACTGAAGCTTTCTTT

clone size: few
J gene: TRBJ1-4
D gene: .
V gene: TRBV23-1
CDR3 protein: CASSQSQTTNEKLFF
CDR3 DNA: TGCGCCAGCAGTCAATCCCAAACAACTAATGAAAAACTGTTTTTT

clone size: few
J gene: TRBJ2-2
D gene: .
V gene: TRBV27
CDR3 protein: CASKGLITGELFF
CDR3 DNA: TGTGCCAGCAAAGGGCTCATCACCGGGGAGCTGTTTTTT

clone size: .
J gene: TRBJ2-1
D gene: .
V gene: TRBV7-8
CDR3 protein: CASSPGWSSYNEQFF
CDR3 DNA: TGTGCCAGCAGCCCAGGGTGGAGCTCCTACAATGAGCAGTTCTTC

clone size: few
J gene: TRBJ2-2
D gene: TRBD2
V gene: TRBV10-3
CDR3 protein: CAIIAGAERTGELFF
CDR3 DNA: TGTGCCATTATAGCGGGGGCCGAGCGGACCGGGGAGCTGTTTTTT

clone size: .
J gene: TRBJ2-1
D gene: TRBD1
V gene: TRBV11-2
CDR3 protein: CASSSRGYNEQFF
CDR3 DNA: TGTGCCAGCAGCTCCAGGGGGTACAATGAGCAGTTCTTC

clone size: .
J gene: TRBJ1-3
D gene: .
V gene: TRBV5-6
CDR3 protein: CASSLGFLSGNTIYF
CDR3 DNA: TGTGCCAGCAGCTTAGGCTTTCTCTCTGGAAACACCATATATTTT

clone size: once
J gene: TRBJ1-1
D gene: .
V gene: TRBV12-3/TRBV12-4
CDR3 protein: CASSFAGALGAEAFF
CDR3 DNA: TGTGCCAGCAGTTTTGCGGGCGCGTTAGGGGCCGAGGCTTTCTTT

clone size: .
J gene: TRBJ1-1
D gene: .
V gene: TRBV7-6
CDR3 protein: CASIGSVNTEAFF
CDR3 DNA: TGTGCCAGCATAGGATCGGTAAACACTGAAGCTTTCTTT

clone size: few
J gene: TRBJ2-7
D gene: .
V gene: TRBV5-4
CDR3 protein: CASSSGSGRGPIEQYF
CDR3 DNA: TGTGCCAGCAGCTCTGGGTCGGGCAGGGGTCCCATCGAGCAGTACTTC

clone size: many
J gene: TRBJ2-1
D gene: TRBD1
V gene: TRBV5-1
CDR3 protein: CASSPVDRFNEQFF
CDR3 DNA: TGCGCCAGCAGCCCCGTGGACAGGTTCAATGAGCAGTTCTTC

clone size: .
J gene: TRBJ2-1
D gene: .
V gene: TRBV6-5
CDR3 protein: CASRMKGTQWGNEQFF
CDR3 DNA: TGTGCCAGCAGGATGAAAGGGACCCAATGGGGCAATGAGCAGTTCTTC

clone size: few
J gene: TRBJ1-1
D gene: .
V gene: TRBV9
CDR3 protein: CASSSQGLSDTEAFF
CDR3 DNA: TGTGCCAGCAGCTCCCAGGGGCTAAGCGACACTGAAGCTTTCTTT

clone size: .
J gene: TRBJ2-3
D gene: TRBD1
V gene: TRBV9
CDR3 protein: CASSVKQGFADTQYF
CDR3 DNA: TGTGCCAGCAGCGTAAAACAGGGGTTCGCAGATACGCAGTATTTT

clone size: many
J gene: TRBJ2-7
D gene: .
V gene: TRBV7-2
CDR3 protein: CASSLDGASEQYF
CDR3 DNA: TGTGCCAGCAGCCTCGACGGGGCCAGCGAGCAGTACTTC

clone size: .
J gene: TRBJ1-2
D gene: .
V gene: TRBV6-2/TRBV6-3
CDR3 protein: CASSYLVRGSYGYTF
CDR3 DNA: TGTGCCAGCAGTTACCTTGTTCGAGGAAGCTATGGCTACACCTTC

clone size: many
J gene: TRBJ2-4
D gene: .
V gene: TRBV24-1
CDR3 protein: CATSEDRAKNIQYF
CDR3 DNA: TGTGCCACCAGTGAAGACAGGGCCAAAAACATTCAGTACTTC

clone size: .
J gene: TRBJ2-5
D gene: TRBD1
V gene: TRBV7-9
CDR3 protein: CASSARRPGTGQQETQYF
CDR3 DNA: TGTGCCAGCAGCGCCCGCCGACCCGGGACAGGACAGCAAGAGACCCAGTACTTC

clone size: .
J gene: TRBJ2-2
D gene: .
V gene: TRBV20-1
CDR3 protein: CSASSVTYEFTGELFF
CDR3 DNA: TGCAGTGCTAGTAGTGTGACTTACGAATTCACCGGGGAGCTGTTTTTT

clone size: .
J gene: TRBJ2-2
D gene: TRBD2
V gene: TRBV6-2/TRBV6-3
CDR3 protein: CASSHSRDYRNTGELFF
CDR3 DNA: TGTGCCAGCAGCCACTCCCGGGACTACCGGAACACCGGGGAGCTGTTTTTT

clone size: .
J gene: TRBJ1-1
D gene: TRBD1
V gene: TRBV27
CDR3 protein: CASSPLFRTGETEAFF
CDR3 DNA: TGTGCCAGCAGTCCCCTTTTTAGGACAGGGGAAACTGAAGCTTTCTTT

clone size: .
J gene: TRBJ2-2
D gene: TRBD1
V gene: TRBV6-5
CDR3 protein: CASTGQGPAGELFF
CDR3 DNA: TGTGCCAGCACCGGACAGGGCCCCGCCGGGGAGCTGTTTTTT

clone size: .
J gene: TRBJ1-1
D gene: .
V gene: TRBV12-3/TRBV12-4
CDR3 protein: CASSDFTGRLEAFF
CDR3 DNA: TGTGCCAGCAGTGACTTTACGGGACGGCTTGAAGCTTTCTTT

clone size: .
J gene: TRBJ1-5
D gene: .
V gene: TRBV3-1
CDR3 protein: CASSAGGGDQPQHF
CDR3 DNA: TGTGCCAGCAGCGCTGGTGGGGGGGATCAGCCCCAGCATTTT

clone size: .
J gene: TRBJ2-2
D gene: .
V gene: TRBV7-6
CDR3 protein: CASSLAVITGELFF
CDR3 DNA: TGTGCCAGCAGCTTAGCTGTCATCACCGGGGAGCTGTTTTTT